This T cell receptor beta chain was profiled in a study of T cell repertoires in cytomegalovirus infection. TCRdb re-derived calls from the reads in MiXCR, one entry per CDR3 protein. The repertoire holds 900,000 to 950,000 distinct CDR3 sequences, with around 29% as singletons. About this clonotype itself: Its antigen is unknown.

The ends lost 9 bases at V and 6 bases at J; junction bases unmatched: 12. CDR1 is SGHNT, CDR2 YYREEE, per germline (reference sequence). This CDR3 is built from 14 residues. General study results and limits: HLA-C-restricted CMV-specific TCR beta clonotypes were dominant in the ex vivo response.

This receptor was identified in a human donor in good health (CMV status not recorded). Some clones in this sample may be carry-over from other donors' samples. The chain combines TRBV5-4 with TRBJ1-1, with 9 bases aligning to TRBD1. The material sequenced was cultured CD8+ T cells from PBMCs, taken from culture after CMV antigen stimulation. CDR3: CATRWGQGVSEAFF. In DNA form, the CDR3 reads TGTGCCACCCGCTGGGGACAGGGAGTCTCTGAAGCTTTCTTT.